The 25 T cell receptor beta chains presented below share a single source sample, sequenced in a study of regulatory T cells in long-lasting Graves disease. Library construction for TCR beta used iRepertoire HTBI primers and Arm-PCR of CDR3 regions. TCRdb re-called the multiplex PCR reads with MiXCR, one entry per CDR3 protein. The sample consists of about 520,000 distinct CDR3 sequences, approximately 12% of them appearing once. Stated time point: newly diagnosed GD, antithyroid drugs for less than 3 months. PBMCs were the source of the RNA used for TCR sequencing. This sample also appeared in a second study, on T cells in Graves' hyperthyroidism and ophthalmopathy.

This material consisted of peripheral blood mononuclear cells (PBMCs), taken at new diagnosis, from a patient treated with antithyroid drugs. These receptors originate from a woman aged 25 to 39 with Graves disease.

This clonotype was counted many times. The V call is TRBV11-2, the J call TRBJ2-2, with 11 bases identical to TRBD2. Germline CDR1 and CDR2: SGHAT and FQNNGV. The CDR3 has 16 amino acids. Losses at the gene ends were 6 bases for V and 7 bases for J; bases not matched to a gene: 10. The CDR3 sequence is CASRREPGLADGELFF. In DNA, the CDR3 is TGTGCCAGCAGACGCGAACCGGGACTAGCGGACGGGGAGCTGTTTTTT.

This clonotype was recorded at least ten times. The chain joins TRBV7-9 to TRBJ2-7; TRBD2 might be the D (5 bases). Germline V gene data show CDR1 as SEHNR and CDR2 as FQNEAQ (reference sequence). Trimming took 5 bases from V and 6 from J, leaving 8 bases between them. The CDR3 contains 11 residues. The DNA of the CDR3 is TGTGCCAGCAGCCGGGGAGCCGAGCAGTACTTC. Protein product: CASSRGAEQYF.

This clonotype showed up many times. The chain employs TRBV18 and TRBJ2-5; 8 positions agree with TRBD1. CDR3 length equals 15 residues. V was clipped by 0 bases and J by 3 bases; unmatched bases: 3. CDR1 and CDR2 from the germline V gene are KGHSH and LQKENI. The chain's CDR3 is CASSPPDRDKETQYF. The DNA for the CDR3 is TGTGCCAGCTCACCACCGGACAGGGACAAAGAGACCCAGTACTTC. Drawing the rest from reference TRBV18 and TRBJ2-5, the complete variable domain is NAGVMQNPRHLVRRRGQEARLRCSPMKGHSHVYWYRQLPEEGLKFMVYLQKENIIDESGMPKERFSAEFPKEGPSILRIQQVVRGDSAAYFCASSPPDRDKETQYFGPGTRLLVL.

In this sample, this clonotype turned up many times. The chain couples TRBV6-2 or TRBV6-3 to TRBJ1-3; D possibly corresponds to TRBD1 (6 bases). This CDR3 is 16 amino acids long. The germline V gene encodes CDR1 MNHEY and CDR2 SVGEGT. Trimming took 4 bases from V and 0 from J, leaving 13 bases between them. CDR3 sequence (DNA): TGTGCCAGCAGTTTCGCGGGACACAACTCTGGAAACACCATATATTTT. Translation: CASSFAGHNSGNTIYF.

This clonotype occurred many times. CDR3 sequence: CATRGGHANEKLFF. The CDR3 DNA is TGTGCCACCAGAGGTGGACATGCTAATGAAAAACTGTTTTTT. The chain carries TRBV15 and TRBJ1-4; maybe TRBD1 (5 bases). V lost 6 bases to trimming and J lost 3 bases, with 11 bases between them. Per the germline V gene, CDR1 is LNHNV and CDR2 is YYDKDF (reference sequence). The CDR3 contains 14 residues.

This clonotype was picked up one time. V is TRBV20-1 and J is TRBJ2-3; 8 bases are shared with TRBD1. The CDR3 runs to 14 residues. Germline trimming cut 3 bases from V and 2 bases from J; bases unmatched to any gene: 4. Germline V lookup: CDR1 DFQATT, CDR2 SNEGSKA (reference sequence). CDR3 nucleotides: TGCAGTGCTAGGAAGACAGGGGTCACAGATACGCAGTATTTT. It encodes CSARKTGVTDTQYF.

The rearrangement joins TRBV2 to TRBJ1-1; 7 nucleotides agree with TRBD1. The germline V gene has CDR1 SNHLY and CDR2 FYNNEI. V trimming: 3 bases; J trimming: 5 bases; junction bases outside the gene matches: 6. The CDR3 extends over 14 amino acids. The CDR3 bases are TGTGCCAGCAGTGAGATAGGGGGCGGGACTGAAGCTTTCTTT. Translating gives CASSEIGGGTEAFF.

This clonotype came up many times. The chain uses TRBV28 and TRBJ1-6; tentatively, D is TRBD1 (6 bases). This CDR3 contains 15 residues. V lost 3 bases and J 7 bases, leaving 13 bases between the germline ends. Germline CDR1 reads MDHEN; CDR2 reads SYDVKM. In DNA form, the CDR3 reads TGTGCCAGCAGTTTCCAGGGGTGGGACAATTCACCCCTCCACTTT. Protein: CASSFQGWDNSPLHF. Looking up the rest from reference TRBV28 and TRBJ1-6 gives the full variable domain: DVKVTQSSRYLVKRTGEKVFLECVQDMDHENMFWYRQDPGLGLRLIYFSYDVKMKEKGDIPEGYSVSREKKERFSLILESASTNQTSMYLCASSFQGWDNSPLHFGNGTRLTVT.

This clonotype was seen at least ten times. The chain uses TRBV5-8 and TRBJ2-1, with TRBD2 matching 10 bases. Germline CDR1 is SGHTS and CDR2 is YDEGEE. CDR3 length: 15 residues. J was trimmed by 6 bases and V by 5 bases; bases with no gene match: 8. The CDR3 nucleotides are TGTGCCAGCAGGGCCGGGACTAGCGTGCTCAATGAGCAGTTCTTC. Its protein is CASRAGTSVLNEQFF.

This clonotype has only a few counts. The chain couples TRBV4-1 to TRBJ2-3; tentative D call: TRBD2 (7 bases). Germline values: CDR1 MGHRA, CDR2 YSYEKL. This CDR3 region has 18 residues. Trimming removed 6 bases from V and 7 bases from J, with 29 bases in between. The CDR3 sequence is CASSRGGGIAGPTNTQYF. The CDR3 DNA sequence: TGCGCCAGCAGTAGAGGGGGGGGAATAGCGGGTCCCACCAATACGCAGTATTTT.

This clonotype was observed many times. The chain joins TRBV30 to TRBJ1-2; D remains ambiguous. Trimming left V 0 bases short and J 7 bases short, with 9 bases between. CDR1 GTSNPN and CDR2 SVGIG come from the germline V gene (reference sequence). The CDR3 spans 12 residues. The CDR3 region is CAWSVGGSGYTF. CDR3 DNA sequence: TGTGCCTGGAGTGTCGGAGGGTCTGGCTACACCTTC.

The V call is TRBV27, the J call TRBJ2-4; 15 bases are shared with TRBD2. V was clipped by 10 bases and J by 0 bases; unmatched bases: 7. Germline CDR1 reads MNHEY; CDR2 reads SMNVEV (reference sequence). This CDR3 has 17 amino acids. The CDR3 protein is CATWSGLAGGAKNIQYF. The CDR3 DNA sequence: TGTGCCACCTGGTCGGGACTAGCGGGAGGAGCCAAAAACATTCAGTACTTC.

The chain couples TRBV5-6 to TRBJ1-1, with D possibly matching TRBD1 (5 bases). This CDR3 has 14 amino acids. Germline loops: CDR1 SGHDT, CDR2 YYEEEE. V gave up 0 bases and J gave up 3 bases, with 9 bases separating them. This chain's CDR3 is CASSLEGPYTEAFF. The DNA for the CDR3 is TGTGCCAGCAGCTTGGAGGGGCCTTACACTGAAGCTTTCTTT.

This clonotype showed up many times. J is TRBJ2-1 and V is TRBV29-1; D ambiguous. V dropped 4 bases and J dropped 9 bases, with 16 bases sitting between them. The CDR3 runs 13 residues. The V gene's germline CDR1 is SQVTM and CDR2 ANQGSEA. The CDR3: CSVVTQKVGEQFF. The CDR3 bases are TGCAGCGTTGTGACTCAGAAGGTAGGTGAGCAGTTCTTC.

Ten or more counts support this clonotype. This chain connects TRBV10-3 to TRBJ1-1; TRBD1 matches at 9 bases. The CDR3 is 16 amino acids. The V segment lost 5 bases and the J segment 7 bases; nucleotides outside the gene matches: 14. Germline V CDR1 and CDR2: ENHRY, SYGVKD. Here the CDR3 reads CAISPGQGGSGSEAFF. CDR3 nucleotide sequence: TGTGCCATCAGTCCGGGACAGGGAGGGTCCGGGAGTGAAGCTTTCTTT.

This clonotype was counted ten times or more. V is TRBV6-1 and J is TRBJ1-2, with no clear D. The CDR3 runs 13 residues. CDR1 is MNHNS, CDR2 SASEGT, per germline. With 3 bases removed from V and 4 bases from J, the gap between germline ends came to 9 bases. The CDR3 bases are TGTGCCAGCAGTGAGGCCAGGCGCTATGGCTACACCTTC. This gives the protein CASSEARRYGYTF.

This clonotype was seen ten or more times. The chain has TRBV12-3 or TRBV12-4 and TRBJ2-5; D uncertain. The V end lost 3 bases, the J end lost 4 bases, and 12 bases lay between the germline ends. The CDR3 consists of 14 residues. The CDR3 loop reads CASSFAHWGETQYF. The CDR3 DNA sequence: TGTGCCAGCAGTTTTGCGCATTGGGGAGAGACCCAGTACTTC.

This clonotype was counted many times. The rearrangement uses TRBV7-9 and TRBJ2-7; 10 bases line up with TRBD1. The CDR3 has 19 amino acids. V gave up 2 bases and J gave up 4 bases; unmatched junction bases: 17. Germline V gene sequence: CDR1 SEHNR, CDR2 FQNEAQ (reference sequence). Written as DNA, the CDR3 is TGTGCCAGCAGCTTAAGTACGACCGGCGGGACAGGGGAATTTTACGAGCAGTACTTC. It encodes CASSLSTTGGTGEFYEQYF.

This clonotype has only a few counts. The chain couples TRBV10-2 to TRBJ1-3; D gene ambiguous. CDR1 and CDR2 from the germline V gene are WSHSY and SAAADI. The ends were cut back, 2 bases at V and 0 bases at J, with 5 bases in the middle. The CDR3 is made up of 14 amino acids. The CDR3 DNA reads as TGCGCCAGCAGTGAGAAGTACTCTGGAAACACCATATATTTT. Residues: CASSEKYSGNTIYF.

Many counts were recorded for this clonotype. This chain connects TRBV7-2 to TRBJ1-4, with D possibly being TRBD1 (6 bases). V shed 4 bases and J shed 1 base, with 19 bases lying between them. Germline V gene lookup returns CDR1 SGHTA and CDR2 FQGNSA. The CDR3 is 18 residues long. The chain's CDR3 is CASSSRGGSGGTNEKLFF. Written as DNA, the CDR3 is TGTGCCAGCAGCTCCAGGGGTGGTTCCGGTGGAACTAATGAAAAACTGTTTTTT.

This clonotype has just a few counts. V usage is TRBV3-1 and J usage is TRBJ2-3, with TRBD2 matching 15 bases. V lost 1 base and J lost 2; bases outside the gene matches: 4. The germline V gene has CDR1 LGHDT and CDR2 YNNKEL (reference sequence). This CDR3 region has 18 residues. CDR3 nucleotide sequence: TGTGCCAGCAGCCAAGGAGGACTAGCGGGAGGGTTCACAGATACGCAGTATTTT. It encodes CASSQGGLAGGFTDTQYF.

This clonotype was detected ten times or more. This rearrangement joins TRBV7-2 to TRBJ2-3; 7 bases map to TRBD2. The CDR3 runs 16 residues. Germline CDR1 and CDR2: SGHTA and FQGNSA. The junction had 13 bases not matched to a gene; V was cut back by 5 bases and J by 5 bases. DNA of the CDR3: TGTGCCAGCAGCCCCTCCCCGGGGGGTAAGGGAGATACGCAGTATTTT. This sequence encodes CASSPSPGGKGDTQYF.

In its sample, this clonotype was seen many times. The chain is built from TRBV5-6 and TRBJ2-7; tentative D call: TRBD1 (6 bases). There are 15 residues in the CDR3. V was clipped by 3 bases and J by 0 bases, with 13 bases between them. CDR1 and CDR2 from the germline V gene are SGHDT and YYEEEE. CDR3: CASSYLDSSSYEQYF. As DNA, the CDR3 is TGTGCCAGCAGCTACCTGGACAGCAGCTCCTACGAGCAGTACTTC.

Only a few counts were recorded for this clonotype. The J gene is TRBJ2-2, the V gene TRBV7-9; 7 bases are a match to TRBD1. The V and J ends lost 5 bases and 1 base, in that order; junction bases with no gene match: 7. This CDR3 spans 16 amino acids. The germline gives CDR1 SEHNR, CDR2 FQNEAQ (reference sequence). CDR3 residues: CASSTSRQGNTGELFF. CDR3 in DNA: TGTGCCAGCAGCACATCTCGACAGGGGAACACCGGGGAGCTGTTTTTT. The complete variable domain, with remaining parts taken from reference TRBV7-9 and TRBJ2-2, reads DTGVSQNPRHKITKRGQNVTFRCDPISEHNRLYWYRQTLGQGPEFLTYFQNEAQLEKSRLLSDRFSAERPKGSFSTLEIQRTEQGDSAMYLCASSTSRQGNTGELFFGEGSRLTVL.

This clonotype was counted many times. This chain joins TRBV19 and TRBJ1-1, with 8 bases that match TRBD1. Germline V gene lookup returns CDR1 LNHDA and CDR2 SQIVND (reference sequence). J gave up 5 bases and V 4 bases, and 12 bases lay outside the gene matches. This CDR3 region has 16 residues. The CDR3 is CASSTKDRGVWTEAFF. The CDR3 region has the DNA TGTGCCAGTAGTACCAAAGACAGGGGTGTTTGGACTGAAGCTTTCTTT.